The 17 T cell receptor beta chains in this list originate from one sample, sequenced in a study of glioma-infiltrating T cells after dendritic cell vaccination. Documented time point: after dendritic cell vaccination, including at tumor progression/relapse. The assay was immunoSEQ multiplex PCR, and TCRdb's table has in-frame clones only and misses some. The sample holds some 90,000 clones, about 81% seen once. The starting material was blood, obtained after dendritic cell vaccination. These TCRs come from a human donor with glioblastoma.

This clone was counted a few times. The gene calls are TRBV5-1 and TRBJ2-3; D gene uncertain. Per the germline V gene, CDR1 is SGHRS and CDR2 is YFSETQ. This CDR3 region has 12 residues. Trimming pared 5 bases from V and 2 bases from J, leaving 6 bases between. The DNA for the CDR3 is TGCGCCAGCAGTGTCCACACAGATACGCAGTATTTT. Protein: CASSVHTDTQYF.

The V and J genes are TRBV9 and TRBJ2-5; TRBD2 aligns across 10 bases. V gave up 4 bases and J gave up 1 base; unmatched junction bases: 22. The germline V gene encodes CDR1 SGDLS and CDR2 YYNGEE. The length of the CDR3 is 21 residues. CDR3 DNA sequence: TGTGCCAGCAGCCCCCACCCCCCGAGACTAGCGGGTACAGCCCGCCAAGAGACCCAGTACTTC. It encodes CASSPHPPRLAGTARQETQYF.

The chain combines TRBV9 with TRBJ2-3; D might be TRBD1 (5 bases). Trimming cost V 3 bases and J 3 bases, with 14 bases left between them. The germline V gene encodes CDR1 SGDLS and CDR2 YYNGEE. This CDR3 is 15 amino acids long. The CDR3 region is CASSALRAPTDTQYF. CDR3 DNA sequence: TGTGCCAGCAGCGCCCTCAGGGCCCCGACAGATACGCAGTATTTT.

The V call is TRBV7-6, the J call TRBJ2-1; 10 bases fit TRBD2. With 4 bases clipped from V and 7 bases from J, the junction kept 10 bases outside the gene matches. Germline CDR1 SGHVS, CDR2 FNYEAQ. The CDR3 runs 16 residues. CDR3 sequence (DNA): TGTGCCAGCAGCTCAATCAGCGGGGGGGGCCCGAATGAGCAGTTCTTC. Its translation is CASSSISGGGPNEQFF. Complete variable domain (other parts from reference TRBV7-6 and TRBJ2-1): GAGVSQSPRYKVTKRGQDVALRCDPISGHVSLYWYRQALGQGPEFLTYFNYEAQQDKSGLPNDRFSAERPEGSISTLTIQRTEQRDSAMYRCASSSISGGGPNEQFFGPGTRLTVL.

The chain joins TRBV5-1 to TRBJ2-3; the match to TRBD1 covers 11 bases. The CDR3 loop spans 16 amino acids. V lost 4 bases, J lost 6 bases, and 10 bases stayed unmatched. CDR1 is SGHRS and CDR2 is YFSETQ in the germline V gene. Here the CDR3 reads CASSPLGTGGTDTQYF. CDR3 sequence (DNA): TGCGCCAGCAGCCCCCTGGGGACAGGGGGGACCGATACGCAGTATTTT.

The chain has TRBV5-6 and TRBJ1-2; D is uncertain. Trimming took 4 bases from V and 5 from J, leaving 9 bases between them. From germline, CDR1 is SGHDT and CDR2 YYEEEE. The CDR3 is made up of 12 amino acids. The DNA of the CDR3 is TGTGCCAGCAGCGGTAGAGGATATGGCTACACCTTC. This sequence encodes CASSGRGYGYTF.

The chain joins TRBV5-1 to TRBJ2-1; the D gene is possibly TRBD2 (6 bases). The CDR3 loop spans 15 amino acids. The V end lost 0 bases, the J end lost 2 bases, and 9 bases lay between the germline ends. The germline gives CDR1 SGHRS, CDR2 YFSETQ. CDR3 sequence: CASSLEAGTYNEQFF. The CDR3 region has the DNA TGCGCCAGCAGCTTGGAAGCGGGTACCTACAATGAGCAGTTCTTC.

This clone was found a few times. The chain links TRBV13 to TRBJ1-1; maybe TRBD1 (6 bases). Trimming took 8 bases from V and 1 from J, leaving 8 bases between them. The CDR3 sequence is 12 residues long. CDR1 and CDR2 from the germline V gene are PRHDT and FYEKMQ (reference sequence). The CDR3 region has the DNA TGTGCCAGCCTACAGGGGAACACTGAAGCTTTCTTT. Translated, it gives CASLQGNTEAFF. The full variable domain, completed using reference TRBV13 and TRBJ1-1, is AAGVIQSPRHLIKEKRETATLKCYPIPRHDTVYWYQQGPGQDPQFLISFYEKMQSDKGSIPDRFSAQQFSDYHSELNMSSLELGDSALYFCASLQGNTEAFFGQGTRLTVV.

V is TRBV2 and J is TRBJ1-2; D is unclear. The ends were cut back, 0 bases at V and 4 bases at J, with 9 bases in the middle. CDR3 size: 14 residues. Germline CDR1 reads SNHLY; CDR2 reads FYNNEI. CDR3 loop: CASSEAAAGYGYTF. The CDR3 region has the DNA TGTGCCAGCAGTGAAGCAGCAGCAGGCTATGGCTACACCTTC.

This clone was counted only a few times. V gene TRBV10-2 combines with J gene TRBJ2-7, with D tentatively TRBD2 (6 bases). This CDR3 has 14 amino acids. Germline-derived CDR1 and CDR2 are WSHSY and SAAADI. V dropped 7 bases and J dropped 3 bases, with 16 bases sitting between them. The CDR3 bases are TGCGCCAGCATTTCGACTAGTTTCGGCTACGAGCAGTACTTC. It translates to CASISTSFGYEQYF.

The chain uses TRBV27 and TRBJ1-1; TRBD1 agrees at 9 bases. The CDR3 sequence is 16 residues long. The germline CDR1 and CDR2 sequences are MNHEY and SMNVEV (reference sequence). The V gene end was trimmed by 4 bases and the J gene end by 3 bases; junction bases not matched to a gene: 9. The CDR3 loop is CASSYGTGYQDTEAFF. CDR3 nucleotide sequence: TGTGCCAGCAGTTACGGGACAGGGTATCAGGACACTGAAGCTTTCTTT.

This rearrangement joins TRBV7-2 to TRBJ2-5; 7 positions agree with TRBD2. The CDR3 extends over 14 amino acids. The trim removed 5 bases at V and 3 bases at J, leaving 6 bases unmatched. In germline, CDR1 is SGHTA, CDR2 FQGNSA. As DNA, the CDR3 is TGTGCCAGCAGCGCTGGGGGGGGGAAAGAGACCCAGTACTTC. Protein product: CASSAGGGKETQYF.

The rearrangement links TRBV7-8 to TRBJ1-2, with D maybe TRBD1 (5 bases). This CDR3 has 16 residues. Germline V gene sequence: CDR1 SGHVS, CDR2 FQNEAQ. Trimming cost V 5 bases and J 8 bases, with 24 bases left between them. The CDR3 DNA reads as TGTGCCAGCAGCCGACAGATCAATATCGGGGGGGGAGGCTACACCTTC. Translation: CASSRQINIGGGGYTF.

V usage is TRBV7-2 and J usage is TRBJ2-7, with TRBD2 matching 9 bases. The CDR3 runs 16 residues. The V gene's germline CDR1 is SGHTA and CDR2 FQGNSA. Trimming cost V 1 base and J 6 bases; bases outside gene matches: 10. The CDR3 coding sequence is TGTGCCAGCAGCTTAGAAGGGTCTAGCGGGATGCGCGAGCAGTACGTC. Encoded protein: CASSLEGSSGMREQYV.

V gene TRBV6-1 combines with J gene TRBJ2-1; D call uncertain. CDR3 length: 17 amino acids. Trimming stripped 2 bases from V and 3 bases from J, with 17 bases between. The germline V gene has CDR1 MNHNS and CDR2 SASEGT. In nucleotides, the CDR3 is TGTGCCAGCAGTGAACGGCACAGTCTGGTTGGCTACAATGAGCAGTTCTTC. Translation: CASSERHSLVGYNEQFF.

This clone was counted only a few times. The rearrangement uses TRBV10-3 and TRBJ1-1, with 8 bases that match TRBD1. This CDR3 has 14 amino acids. Looked up from germline, CDR1 is ENHRY and CDR2 is SYGVKD. V lost 2 bases and J lost 4; bases outside the gene matches: 3. CDR3 in amino acids: CAISEQGAGTEAFF. The CDR3 DNA is TGTGCCATCAGTGAGCAGGGGGCCGGCACTGAAGCTTTCTTT.

This chain joins TRBV14 and TRBJ1-2, with D possibly TRBD1 on 6 matching bases. The germline V gene has CDR1 SGHDN and CDR2 FVKESK. Trimming pared 5 bases from V and 4 bases from J, leaving 11 bases between. This CDR3 has 13 residues. CDR3 loop: CASSKVQGYGYTF. The CDR3 nucleotides are TGTGCCAGCAGCAAGGTACAGGGCTATGGCTACACCTTC.